Given below is one TCR beta chain in context. This clonotype was counted a few times. Which antigen it targets is not known. Per-base qualities were not stored, and no clone one base away is much larger. The donors were roughly 39 Caucasian individuals from Russia, aged roughly 6 to 90 years, who were systemically healthy. Each donor gave 8 to 10 milliliters of peripheral blood, collected into EDTA-treated Vacutainer tubes. Ficoll-Paque density-gradient centrifugation was used to isolate PBMCs, with at least 7 million obtained per sample. Trizol reagent was used to extract total RNA from the PBMCs, yielding at least 5.5 micrograms per sample. For every donor, an aliquot of PBMCs went through flow cytometry to measure the percentages of naive CD45RAhigh/CD27high T cells. The method was 5' RACE. The second PCR ran for roughly 7 to 12 cycles and used a J-beta primer mix along with a sample-barcoded 5' primer. Each TCR beta cDNA molecule received a unique molecular identifier from a template-switch 5' adaptor carrying 12 random nucleotides. Each sample yielded at least 2.5 million CDR3-containing paired-end reads. First-strand cDNA was synthesized from all RNA with the Mint cDNA synthesis kit, primed by a TRBC-specific oligonucleotide. After uracil-DNA glycosylase treatment, a first 18-cycle PCR used universal primers M1SS and BC2_uni_R on all cDNA. From the authors' description of their analysis: For normalization, 1 million high-quality reads, each with a distinct molecular identifier, were randomly selected from each sample. Instead of being binned into consensus sequences, reads with shared molecular identifiers were discarded. MiTCR, set to a Q25 quality threshold and the strictest error-elimination algorithm, was used for CDR3 identification, clonotype clustering and error correction. Lower-bound total TCR beta diversity was estimated with a nonparametric unseen species model using Euler transformation. TCRdb reworked the public reads: Q25 trimming with fastp, MiXCR clone assembly, productive beta chains retained. Rows are combined by CDR3 protein, so each entry shows the most common genes and DNA. These V and J calls derive from TCRdb rather than the authors' analysis. For this sample there are 1.8 million or so distinct CDR3 sequences; approximately 39% appear just once. The ten largest clonotypes hold about 21% of the sample.

From the germline V gene, CDR1 is MDHEN and CDR2 is SYDVKM. Trimming takes 2 bases from V and 7 bases from J, and the germline ends sit 12 bases apart. The CDR3, from cysteine to phenylalanine, totals 13 residues. Of the read, only the CDR3 DNA is kept; its 39 bases are in frame from base 1. The sample comes from a study of blood T cells in healthy people across ages (dated by TCRdb to between 2014 and 2016). Notes on the research overall: In model experiments, template switching captured about one uniquely barcoded TCR beta cDNA molecule for every two T cells. For two donors (one aged 18 to 29 and one aged 80 or older), the study analyzed two additional independent replicas of 1 million unique cDNA reads from the same blood draw. The study measured age-related changes in TCR beta repertoire diversity using deep sequencing normalized with unique cDNA molecular identifiers. The donors were divided into four age groups: young (average approximately 16 years), middle-aged (roughly 40), aged (about 61) and long-lived (approximately 74). To avoid experimental bias, donors of different ages were spread randomly across the sequencing lanes. Paper-wide results and their limitations: Compared with the aged group, the long-lived group had more naive CD4+ T cells, fewer expanded clones and increased TCR diversity, suggesting age selection. Observed TCR beta diversity per million T cells fell roughly linearly with age, and a significant reduction was already apparent by age around 36. Since profiling was done on bulk unsorted PBMCs, naive and antigen-experienced compartments could not be conclusively compared. Estimates of total diversity based on one million sequenced T cells were considered lower bounds and underestimates. Observed TCR beta diversity correlated strongly with the percentage of naive T cells measured by flow cytometry. Donor CMV infection status was unknown, potentially confounding age-related changes in expanded clonotypes.

The sample was blood. This TCR was recovered from a human donor in good health. The rearranged segments are TRBV28 and TRBJ2-7; TRBD1 might be the D gene, on 5 matching bases. The CDR3 region: CASSLGRAREQYF. In nucleotides, the sequence is TGTGCCAGCAGTTTAGGCAGGGCGAGAGAGCAGTACTTC.